What follows describes a single TCR beta chain. Sequencing used immunoSEQ multiplex PCR; TCRdb keeps in-frame clones, though not all of them. The data hold 35,000 to 50,000 clones, with roughly nine tenths observed a single time. These data originate in a study of blood T cell repertoires in COVID-19. As for the study in general: The cDNA or gDNA used as material had been derived from T cells, B-cell-depleted T cells, or PBMCs.

The CDR3 covers 16 residues. J gave up 4 bases and V 0 bases, and 6 bases lay outside the gene matches. CDR1 is SGHRS and CDR2 is YFSETQ in the germline V gene. The chain links TRBV5-1 to TRBJ2-3; 9 bases fit TRBD2. The TCR originated in a woman in her twenties or thirties in a cohort sampled during active COVID-19. The source material was peripheral blood. CDR3 in amino acids: CASSLVPSGIPDTQYF. CDR3 DNA: TGCGCCAGCAGCTTGGTGCCTAGCGGGATACCAGATACGCAGTATTTT. Based on the CDR3 plus reference TRBV5-1 and TRBJ2-3, the full variable domain is KAGVTQTPRYLIKTRGQQVTLSCSPISGHRSVSWYQQTPGQGLQFLFEYFSETQRNKGNFPGRFSGRQFSNSRSEMNVSTLELGDSALYLCASSLVPSGIPDTQYFGPGTRLTVL.